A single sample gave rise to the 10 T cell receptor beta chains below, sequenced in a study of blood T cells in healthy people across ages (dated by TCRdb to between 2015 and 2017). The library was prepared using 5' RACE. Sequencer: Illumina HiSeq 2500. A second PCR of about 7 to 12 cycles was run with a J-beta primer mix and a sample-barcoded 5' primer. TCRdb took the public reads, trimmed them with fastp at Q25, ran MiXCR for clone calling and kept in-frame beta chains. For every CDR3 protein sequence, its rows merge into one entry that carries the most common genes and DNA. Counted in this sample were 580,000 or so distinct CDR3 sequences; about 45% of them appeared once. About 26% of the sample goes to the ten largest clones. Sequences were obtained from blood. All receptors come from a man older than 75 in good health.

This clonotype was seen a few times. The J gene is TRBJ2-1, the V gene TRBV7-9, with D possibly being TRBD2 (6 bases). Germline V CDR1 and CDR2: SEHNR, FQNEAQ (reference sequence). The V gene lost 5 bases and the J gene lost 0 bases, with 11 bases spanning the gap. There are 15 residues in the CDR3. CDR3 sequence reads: CASSPAGHSYNEQFF. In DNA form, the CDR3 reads TGTGCCAGCAGCCCAGCGGGCCACTCCTACAATGAGCAGTTCTTC.

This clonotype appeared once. The CDR3 nucleotides read TGTGCCAGCAGTTTCTTGAGGACAGGCGTCTCTGGGGCCAACGTCCTGACTTTC. Translating gives CASSFLRTGVSGANVLTF. V and J are TRBV27 and TRBJ2-6, with 7 bases aligning to TRBD1. The CDR3 consists of 18 residues. The V segment lost 3 bases and the J segment 0 bases; nucleotides outside the gene matches: 8. Germline CDR1 reads MNHEY; CDR2 reads SMNVEV (reference sequence).

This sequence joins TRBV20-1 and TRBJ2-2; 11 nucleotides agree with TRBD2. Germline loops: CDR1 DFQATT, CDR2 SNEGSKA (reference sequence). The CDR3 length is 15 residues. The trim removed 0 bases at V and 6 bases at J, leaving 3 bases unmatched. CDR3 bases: TGCAGTGCTAGAGATCCGGGACTAGCGGCCGGGGAGCTGTTTTTT. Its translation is CSARDPGLAAGELFF.

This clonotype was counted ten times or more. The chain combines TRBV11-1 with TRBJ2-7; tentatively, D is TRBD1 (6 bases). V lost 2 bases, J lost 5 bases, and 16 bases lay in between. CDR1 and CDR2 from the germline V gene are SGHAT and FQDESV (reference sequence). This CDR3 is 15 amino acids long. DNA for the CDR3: TGTGCCAGCAGCTTAACGGGACAATACTATCACGAGCAGTACTTC. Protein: CASSLTGQYYHEQYF.

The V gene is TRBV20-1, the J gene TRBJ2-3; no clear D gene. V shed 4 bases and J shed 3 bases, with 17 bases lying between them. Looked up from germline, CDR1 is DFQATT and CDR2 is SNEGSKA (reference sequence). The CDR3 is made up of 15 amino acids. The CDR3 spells CSATAWNSVTDTQYF. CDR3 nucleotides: TGCAGTGCTACTGCGTGGAACTCCGTGACAGATACGCAGTATTTT.

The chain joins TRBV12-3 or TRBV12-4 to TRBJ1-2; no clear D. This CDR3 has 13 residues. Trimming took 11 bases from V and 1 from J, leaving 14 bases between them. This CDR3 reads CASSITNNYGYTF. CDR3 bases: TGTGCCTCCTCTATAACCAATAACTATGGCTACACCTTC.

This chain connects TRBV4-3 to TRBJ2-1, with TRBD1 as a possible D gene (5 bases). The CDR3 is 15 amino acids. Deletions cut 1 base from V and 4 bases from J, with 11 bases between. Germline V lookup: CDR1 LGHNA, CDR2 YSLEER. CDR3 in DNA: TGCGCCAGCAGCCAAGGGCCCGACAGTTACAATGAGCAGTTCTTC. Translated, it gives CASSQGPDSYNEQFF.

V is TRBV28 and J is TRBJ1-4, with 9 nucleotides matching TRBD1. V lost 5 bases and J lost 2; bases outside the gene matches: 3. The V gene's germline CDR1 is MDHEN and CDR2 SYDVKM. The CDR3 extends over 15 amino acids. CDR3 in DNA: TGTGCCAGCAGTCCACAGGGGGCGACTAATGAAAAACTGTTTTTT. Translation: CASSPQGATNEKLFF. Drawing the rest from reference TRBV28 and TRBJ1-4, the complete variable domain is DVKVTQSSRYLVKRTGEKVFLECVQDMDHENMFWYRQDPGLGLRLIYFSYDVKMKEKGDIPEGYSVSREKKERFSLILESASTNQTSMYLCASSPQGATNEKLFFGSGTQLSVL.

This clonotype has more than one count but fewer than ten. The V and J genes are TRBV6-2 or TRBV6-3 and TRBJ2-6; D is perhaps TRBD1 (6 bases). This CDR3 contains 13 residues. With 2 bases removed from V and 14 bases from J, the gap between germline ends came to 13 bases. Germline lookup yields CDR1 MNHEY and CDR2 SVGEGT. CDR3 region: CASSYAAWGLLTF. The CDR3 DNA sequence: TGTGCCAGCAGTTACGCGGCCTGGGGGCTCCTGACTTTC.

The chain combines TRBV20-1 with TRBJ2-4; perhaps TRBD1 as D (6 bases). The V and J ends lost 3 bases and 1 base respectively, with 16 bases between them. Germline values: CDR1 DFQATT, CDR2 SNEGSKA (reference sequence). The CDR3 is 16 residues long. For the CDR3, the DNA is TGCAGTGCTAGTCGTCCAGGGGTTACGGCCAAAAACATTCAGTACTTC. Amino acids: CSASRPGVTAKNIQYF.